This TCR beta chain emerged from a study of cytomegalovirus exposure and HLA in healthy donors. In the study overall: Among the roughly 400 genotyped donors, 81% were placed in the Caucasian-associated ancestry cluster. Study-wide findings and caveats: Some V segments (TRBV6-2 and TRBV6-3 among them) were excluded as indistinguishable.

A note on this clone: Its antigen remains unidentified.

The length of the CDR3 is 15 residues. Germline V gene lookup returns CDR1 MNHNS and CDR2 SASEGT. After removal of 7 bases from V and 5 bases from J, the junction contained 12 bases not matched to a gene. A multiplex PCR was run with 60 Vbeta primers and 13 Jbeta primers. Original methodology: Approximately 11 million of 70 million to 80 million unique TCR beta chains were shared, per a later count. Measured with immunoSEQ multiplex PCR; TCRdb has only the in-frame clones, and not every one. D and trimming come from the DNA, and the V and J calls and clone size come from that table. The sample contains 150,000 to 200,000 clones, 75% to 90% of which appear only once.

Source material: PBMCs. V and J are TRBV6-1 and TRBJ2-7; 9 bases fit TRBD1. This clonotype was obtained from a boy under 10 years old in good health and CMV-seronegative. The DNA for the CDR3 is TGTGCCAGCAACGAACCTGACAGGGGGATAAACGAGCAGTACTTC. Amino acid sequence: CASNEPDRGINEQYF.